What follows is one T cell receptor (beta chain) and its context. Antigen unknown. Germline V CDR1 and CDR2: SGHRS, YFSETQ. V dropped 7 bases and J dropped 3; count of bases not matched to a gene: 5. The CDR3 covers 14 residues. Use of 60 Vbeta and 13 Jbeta primers characterized the PCR. The data were produced by immunoSEQ multiplex PCR, yet TCRdb's version contains in-frame clones alone and is incomplete. The table lists 150,000 or so clones, over 60% of them singletons. These data belong to a study of cytomegalovirus exposure and HLA in healthy donors. Study-wide results and caveats: CMV antigen specificity of three CMV-associated chains was confirmed in vitro. Later analysis demonstrated an association between a missense DCLRE1C variant and TCR beta V- and J-gene trimming.

Donors in the study were healthy people who gave bone marrow. This chain links TRBV5-1 with TRBJ2-2, with 8 bases matching TRBD1. Sequences were obtained from PBMCs. This clonotype originated in a female donor in good health and CMV-seronegative. CDR3 bases: TGCGCCAGCCTGCTGGACAGGGACACCGGGGAGCTGTTTTTT. Translating gives CASLLDRDTGELFF.